This TCR beta chain was observed in a study of blood T cells in healthy people across ages. Study conclusions and caveats: Estimated diversity, derived from one million T cells, was regarded as an underestimate. Higher naive T cell percentage went strongly together with higher TCR beta diversity. Long-lived donors carried more naive CD4+ cells and greater diversity than aged donors.

Through a sample-barcoded 5' primer and a J-beta primer mix, a second PCR was run for roughly 7 to 12 cycles. TCRdb itself ran the 5' RACE reads through MiXCR, one entry per CDR3 protein. The sample holds 600,000 or so distinct CDR3 sequences; about 30% are singletons and the top ten take 15% to 17%. Trimming left V 8 bases short and J 6 bases short, with 17 bases between. CDR1 MNHEY and CDR2 SMNVEV come from the germline V gene (reference sequence). The CDR3 length is 14 residues. This clonotype was seen a few times. Its antigen is not known. A read error may be the cause here, since a much bigger clone is one base away. Each individual donor underwent a draw of ten milliliters of peripheral blood.

This chain joins TRBV27 and TRBJ2-1; D may match TRBD1 or TRBD2 (5 bases each). What was sequenced was blood. The source is an elderly woman in good health. The CDR3 region has the DNA TGTGCCAGCGGCTCGGGGCGGGTTTGCAATGAGCAGTTCTTC. Encoded protein: CASGSGRVCNEQFF.